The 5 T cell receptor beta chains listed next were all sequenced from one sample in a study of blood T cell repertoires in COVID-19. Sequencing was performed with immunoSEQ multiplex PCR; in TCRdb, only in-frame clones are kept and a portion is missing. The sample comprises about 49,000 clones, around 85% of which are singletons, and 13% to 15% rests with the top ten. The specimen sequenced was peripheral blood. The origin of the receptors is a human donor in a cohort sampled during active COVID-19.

Here the CDR3 DNA reads TGTGCCAGCAGTGGACGACAGGGGCGAGATACGCAGTATTTT. This translates into CASSGRQGRDTQYF. The V gene is TRBV25-1, the J gene TRBJ2-3; TRBD1 matches 8 bases. The trim removed 4 bases at V and 5 bases at J, leaving 5 bases unmatched. Germline V lookup: CDR1 MGHDK, CDR2 SYGVNS. The CDR3 runs to 14 residues.

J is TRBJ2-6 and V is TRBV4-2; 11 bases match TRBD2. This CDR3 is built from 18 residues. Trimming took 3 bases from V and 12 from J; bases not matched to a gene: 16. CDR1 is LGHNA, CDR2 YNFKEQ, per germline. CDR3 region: CASSHSPELAGVVTVLTF. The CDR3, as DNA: TGTGCCAGCAGCCATTCCCCGGAACTAGCGGGAGTGGTAACCGTCCTGACTTTC.

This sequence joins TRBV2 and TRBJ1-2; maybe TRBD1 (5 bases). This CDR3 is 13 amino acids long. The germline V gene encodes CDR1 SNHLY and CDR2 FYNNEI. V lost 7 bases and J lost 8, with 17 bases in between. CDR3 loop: CASTDTGVKGYTF. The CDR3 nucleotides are TGTGCCAGCACGGACACGGGGGTTAAAGGCTACACCTTC.

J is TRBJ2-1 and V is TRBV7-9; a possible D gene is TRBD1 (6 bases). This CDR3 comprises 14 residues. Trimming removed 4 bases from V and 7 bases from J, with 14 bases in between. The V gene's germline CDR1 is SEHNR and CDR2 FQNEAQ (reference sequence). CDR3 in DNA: TGTGCCAGCAGCTCCCCGACAGGAGCGAATGAGCAGTTCTTC. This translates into CASSSPTGANEQFF.

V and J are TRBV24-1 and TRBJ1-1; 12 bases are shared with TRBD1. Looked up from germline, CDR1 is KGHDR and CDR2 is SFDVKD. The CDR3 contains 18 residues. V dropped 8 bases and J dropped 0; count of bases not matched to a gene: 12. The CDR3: CATNVPGTGGDMNTEAFF. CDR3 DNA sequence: TGTGCCACCAACGTTCCCGGGACAGGGGGCGATATGAACACTGAAGCTTTCTTT.